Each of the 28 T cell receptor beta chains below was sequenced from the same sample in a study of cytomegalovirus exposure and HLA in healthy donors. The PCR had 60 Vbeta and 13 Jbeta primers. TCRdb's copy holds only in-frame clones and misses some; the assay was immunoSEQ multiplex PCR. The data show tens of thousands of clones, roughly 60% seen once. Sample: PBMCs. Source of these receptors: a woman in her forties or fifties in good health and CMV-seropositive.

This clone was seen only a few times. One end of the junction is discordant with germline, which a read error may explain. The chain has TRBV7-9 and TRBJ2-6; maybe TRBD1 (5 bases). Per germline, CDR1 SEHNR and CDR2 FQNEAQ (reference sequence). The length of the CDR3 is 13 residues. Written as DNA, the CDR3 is TGTTCCAGTACAGGATCTGGGGCCAACGTCCTGACTTTC. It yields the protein CSSTGSGANVLTF. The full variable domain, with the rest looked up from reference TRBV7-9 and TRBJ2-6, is DTGVSQNPRHKITKRGQNVTFRCDPISEHNRLYWYRQTLGQGPEFLTYFQNEAQLEKSRLLSDRFSAERPKGSFSTLEIQRTEQGDSAMYLCSSTGSGANVLTFGAGSRLTVL.

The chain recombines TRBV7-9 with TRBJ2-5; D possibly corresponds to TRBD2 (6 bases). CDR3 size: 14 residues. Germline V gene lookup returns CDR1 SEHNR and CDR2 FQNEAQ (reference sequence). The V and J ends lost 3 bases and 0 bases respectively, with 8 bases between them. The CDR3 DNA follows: TGTGCCAGCAGCTTCGCGGGGTACCAAGAGACCCAGTACTTC. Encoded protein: CASSFAGYQETQYF.

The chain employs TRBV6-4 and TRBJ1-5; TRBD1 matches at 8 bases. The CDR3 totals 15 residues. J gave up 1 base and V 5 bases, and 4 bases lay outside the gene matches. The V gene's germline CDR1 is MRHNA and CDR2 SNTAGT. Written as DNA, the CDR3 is TGTGCCAGCAGTAAACAGGGGGAGAGCAATCAGCCCCAGCATTTT. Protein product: CASSKQGESNQPQHF.

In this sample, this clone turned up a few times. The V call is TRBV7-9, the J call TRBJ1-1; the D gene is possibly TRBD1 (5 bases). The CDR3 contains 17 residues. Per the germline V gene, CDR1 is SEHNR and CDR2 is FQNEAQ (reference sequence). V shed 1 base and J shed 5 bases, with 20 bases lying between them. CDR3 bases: TGTGCCAGCAGCTTAGATCGGGGGTTTGGGTTACCGACTGAAGCTTTCTTT. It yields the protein CASSLDRGFGLPTEAFF. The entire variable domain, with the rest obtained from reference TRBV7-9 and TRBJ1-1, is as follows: DTGVSQNPRHKITKRGQNVTFRCDPISEHNRLYWYRQTLGQGPEFLTYFQNEAQLEKSRLLSDRFSAERPKGSFSTLEIQRTEQGDSAMYLCASSLDRGFGLPTEAFFGQGTRLTVV.

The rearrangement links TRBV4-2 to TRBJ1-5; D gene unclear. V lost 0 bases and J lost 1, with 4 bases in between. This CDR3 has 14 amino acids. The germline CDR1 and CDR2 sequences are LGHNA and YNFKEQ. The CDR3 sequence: CASSQEQSNQPQHF. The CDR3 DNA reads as TGTGCCAGCAGCCAAGAACAAAGCAATCAGCCCCAGCATTTT.

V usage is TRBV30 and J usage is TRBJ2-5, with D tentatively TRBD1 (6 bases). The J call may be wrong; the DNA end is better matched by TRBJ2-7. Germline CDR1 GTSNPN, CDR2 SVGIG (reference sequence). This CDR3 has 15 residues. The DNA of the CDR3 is TGTGCCTGGAGTGTAATGGCAGGGGATAACTACGAGCAGTACTTC. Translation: CAWSVMAGDNYEQYF.

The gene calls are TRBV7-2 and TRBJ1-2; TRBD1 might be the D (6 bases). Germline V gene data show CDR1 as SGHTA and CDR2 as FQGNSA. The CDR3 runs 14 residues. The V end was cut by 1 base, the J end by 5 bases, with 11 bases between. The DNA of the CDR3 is TGTGCCAGCAGCTTAGTCTGGACAGAGTATGGCTACACCTTC. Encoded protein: CASSLVWTEYGYTF.

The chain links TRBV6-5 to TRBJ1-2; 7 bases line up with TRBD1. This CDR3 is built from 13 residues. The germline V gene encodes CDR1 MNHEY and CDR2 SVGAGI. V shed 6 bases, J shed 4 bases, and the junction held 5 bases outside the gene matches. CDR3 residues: CASSTDRTYGYTF. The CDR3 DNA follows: TGTGCCAGCAGCACGGACAGGACCTATGGCTACACCTTC.

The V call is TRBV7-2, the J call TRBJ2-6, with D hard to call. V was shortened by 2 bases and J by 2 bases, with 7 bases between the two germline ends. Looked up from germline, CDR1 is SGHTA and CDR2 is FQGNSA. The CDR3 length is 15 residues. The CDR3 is CASSLNRAGANVLTF. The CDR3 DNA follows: TGTGCCAGCAGCTTAAACCGGGCTGGGGCCAACGTCCTGACTTTC.

The CDR3 sequence: CASSQVATGERDYTF. The DNA of the CDR3 is TGTGCCAGCAGCCAAGTAGCGACAGGGGAAAGGGACTACACCTTC. V and J are TRBV4-2 and TRBJ1-2; the match to TRBD1 covers 8 bases. Trimming cost V 1 base and J 10 bases; bases outside gene matches: 11. This CDR3 is built from 15 residues. CDR1 and CDR2 from the germline V gene are LGHNA and YNFKEQ.

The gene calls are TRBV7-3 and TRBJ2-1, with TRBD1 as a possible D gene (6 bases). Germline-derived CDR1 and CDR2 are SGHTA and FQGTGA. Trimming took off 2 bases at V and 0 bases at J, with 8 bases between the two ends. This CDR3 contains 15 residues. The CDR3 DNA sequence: TGTGCCAGCAGCTTAGACAGGAGCTCCTACAATGAGCAGTTCTTC. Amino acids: CASSLDRSSYNEQFF.

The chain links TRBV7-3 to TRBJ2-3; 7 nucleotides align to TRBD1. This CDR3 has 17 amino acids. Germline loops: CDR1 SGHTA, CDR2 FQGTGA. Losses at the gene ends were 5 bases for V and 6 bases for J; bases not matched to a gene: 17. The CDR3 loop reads CASSPYRGFDWEDTQYF. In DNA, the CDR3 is TGTGCCAGCAGCCCGTACAGGGGATTCGACTGGGAGGATACGCAGTATTTT.

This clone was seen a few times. This CDR3 is CASSLIAGGTNNEQFF. In DNA, the CDR3 is TGTGCCAGCAGCCTAATAGCGGGGGGCACCAACAATGAGCAGTTCTTC. The rearrangement uses TRBV4-2 and TRBJ2-1; 10 bases align to TRBD2. Germline V lookup: CDR1 LGHNA, CDR2 YNFKEQ. Trimming at V came to 4 bases and at J to 5 bases, leaving 8 bases not matched to a gene. The CDR3 covers 16 residues.

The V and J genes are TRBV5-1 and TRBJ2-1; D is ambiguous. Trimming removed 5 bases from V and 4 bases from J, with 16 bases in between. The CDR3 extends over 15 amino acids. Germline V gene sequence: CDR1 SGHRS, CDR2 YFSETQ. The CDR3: CASSSLRYTYNEQFF. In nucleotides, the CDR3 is TGCGCCAGCAGTTCCCTCCGGTATACTTACAATGAGCAGTTCTTC.

CDR3 amino acids: CASSRRTGVNYGYTF. The CDR3 DNA reads TGTGCCAGCAGCCGCCGGACAGGGGTTAACTATGGCTACACCTTC. The chain is built from TRBV5-6 and TRBJ1-2; 9 nucleotides line up with TRBD1. The CDR3 loop spans 15 amino acids. Losses at the gene ends were 4 bases for V and 1 base for J; bases not matched to a gene: 5. Germline V CDR1 and CDR2: SGHDT, YYEEEE.

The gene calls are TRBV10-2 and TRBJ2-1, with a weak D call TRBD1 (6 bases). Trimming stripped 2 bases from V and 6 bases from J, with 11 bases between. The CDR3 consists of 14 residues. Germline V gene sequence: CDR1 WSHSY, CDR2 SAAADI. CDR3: CASSEIYRANEQFF. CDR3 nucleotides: TGCGCCAGCAGTGAGATTTACAGGGCCAATGAGCAGTTCTTC.

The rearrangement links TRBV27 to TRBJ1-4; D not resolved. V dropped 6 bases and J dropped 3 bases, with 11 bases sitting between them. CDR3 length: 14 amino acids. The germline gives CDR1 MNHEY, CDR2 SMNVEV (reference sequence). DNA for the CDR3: TGTGCCAGCAGCCCCATTACACCTAATGAAAAACTGTTTTTT. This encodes CASSPITPNEKLFF.

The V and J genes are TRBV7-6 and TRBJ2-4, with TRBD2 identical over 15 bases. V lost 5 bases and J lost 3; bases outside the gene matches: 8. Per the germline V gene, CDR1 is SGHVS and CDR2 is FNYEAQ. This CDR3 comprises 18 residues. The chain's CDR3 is CASSQGLAGGPLKNIQYF. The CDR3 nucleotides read TGTGCCAGCAGCCAAGGACTAGCGGGGGGGCCGCTCAAAAACATTCAGTACTTC.

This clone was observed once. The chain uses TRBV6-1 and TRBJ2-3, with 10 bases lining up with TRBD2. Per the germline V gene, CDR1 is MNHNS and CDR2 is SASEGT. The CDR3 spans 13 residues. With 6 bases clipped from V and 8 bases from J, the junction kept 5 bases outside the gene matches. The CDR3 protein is CASRVAGGGTQYF. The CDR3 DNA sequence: TGTGCCAGCAGGGTAGCGGGGGGTGGTACGCAGTATTTT.

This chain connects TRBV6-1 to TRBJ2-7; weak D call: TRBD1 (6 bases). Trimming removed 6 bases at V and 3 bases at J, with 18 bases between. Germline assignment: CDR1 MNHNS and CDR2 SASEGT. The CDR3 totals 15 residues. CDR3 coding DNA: TGTGCCAGCAGCGGTTCTCCCCGGGACATCTACGAGCAGTACTTC. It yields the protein CASSGSPRDIYEQYF.

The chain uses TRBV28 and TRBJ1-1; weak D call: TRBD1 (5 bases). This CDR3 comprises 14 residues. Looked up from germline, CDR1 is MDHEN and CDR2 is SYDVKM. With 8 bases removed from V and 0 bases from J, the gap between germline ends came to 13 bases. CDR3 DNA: TGTGCCAGCTTGCGCGGACACATGAACACTGAAGCTTTCTTT. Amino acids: CASLRGHMNTEAFF.

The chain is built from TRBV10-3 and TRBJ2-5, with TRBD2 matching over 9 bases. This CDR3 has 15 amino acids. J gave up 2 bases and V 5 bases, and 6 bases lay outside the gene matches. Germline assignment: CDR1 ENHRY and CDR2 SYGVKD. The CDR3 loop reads CAISPGTSTQETQYF. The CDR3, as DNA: TGTGCCATCAGTCCCGGGACTAGCACGCAAGAGACCCAGTACTTC.

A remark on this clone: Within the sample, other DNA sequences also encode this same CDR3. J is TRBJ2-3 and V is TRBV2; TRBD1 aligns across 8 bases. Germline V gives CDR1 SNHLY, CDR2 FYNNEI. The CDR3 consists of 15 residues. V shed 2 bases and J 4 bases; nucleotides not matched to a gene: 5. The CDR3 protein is CASSEQGQGADTQYF. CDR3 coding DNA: TGTGCCAGCAGTGAACAAGGACAGGGAGCAGATACGCAGTATTTT.

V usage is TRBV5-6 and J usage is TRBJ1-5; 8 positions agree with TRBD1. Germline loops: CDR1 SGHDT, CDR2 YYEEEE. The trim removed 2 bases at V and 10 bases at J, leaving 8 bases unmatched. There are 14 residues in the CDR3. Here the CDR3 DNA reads TGTGCCAGCAGCTTAGCGGACAGGGTATCTCCCCAGCATTTT. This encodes CASSLADRVSPQHF.

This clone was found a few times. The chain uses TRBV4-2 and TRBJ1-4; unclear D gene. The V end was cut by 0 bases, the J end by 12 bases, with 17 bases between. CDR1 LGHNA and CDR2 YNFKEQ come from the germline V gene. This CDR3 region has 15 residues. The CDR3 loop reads CASSQEYGRRRELFF. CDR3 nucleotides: TGTGCCAGCAGCCAAGAGTACGGGAGAAGGAGGGAACTGTTTTTT.

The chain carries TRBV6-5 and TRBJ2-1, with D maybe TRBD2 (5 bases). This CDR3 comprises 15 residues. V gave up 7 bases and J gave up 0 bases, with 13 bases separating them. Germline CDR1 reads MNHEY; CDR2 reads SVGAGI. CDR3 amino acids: CASMESGFSYNEQFF. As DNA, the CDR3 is TGTGCCAGCATGGAAAGCGGCTTCTCCTACAATGAGCAGTTCTTC.

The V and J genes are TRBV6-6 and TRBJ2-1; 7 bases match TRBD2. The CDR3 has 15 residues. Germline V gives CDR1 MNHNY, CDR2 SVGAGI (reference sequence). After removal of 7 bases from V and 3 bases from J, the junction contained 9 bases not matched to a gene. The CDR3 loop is CASMGSSGDYNEQFF. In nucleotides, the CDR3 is TGTGCCAGCATGGGGTCTAGCGGAGACTACAATGAGCAGTTCTTC.

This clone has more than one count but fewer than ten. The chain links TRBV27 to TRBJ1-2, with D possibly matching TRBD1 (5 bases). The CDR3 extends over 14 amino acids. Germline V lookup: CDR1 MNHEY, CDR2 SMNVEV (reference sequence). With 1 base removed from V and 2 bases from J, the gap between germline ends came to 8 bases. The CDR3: CASSLWQGNYGYTF. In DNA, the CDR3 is TGTGCCAGCAGTTTATGGCAGGGCAACTATGGCTACACCTTC.